This T cell receptor (beta chain) was recorded in a study of blood T cell repertoires in COVID-19. Background on the study: Whether acute or convalescent, the COVID-19 samples came from the United States, Italy and Spain. T cells, B-cell-depleted T cells, or PBMCs supplied cDNA or gDNA.

In the authors' methods: It was from reference gene primer amplification that nucleated cell counts were estimated. Some clones are missing from TCRdb's copy, which holds only in-frame ones; the method was immunoSEQ multiplex PCR. That table supplies the V and J calls and clone size; D and trimming were determined from the DNA. The table has about 160,000 clones, almost 85% seen once. Trimming at V came to 5 bases and at J to 0 bases, leaving 4 bases not matched to a gene. Germline CDR1 is SGHTA and CDR2 is FQGNSA. This CDR3 comprises 15 residues. The clonotype comes from a human donor with acute or convalescent COVID-19. The donor label of this sample is uncertain. V usage is TRBV7-2 and J usage is TRBJ1-3, with 7 bases identical to TRBD1. Sequenced sample: peripheral blood. CDR3 bases: TGTGCCAGCAGCCAGAACAGGGGCTCTGGAAACACCATATATTTT. Amino acids: CASSQNRGSGNTIYF. Full variable domain (remainder filled in from reference TRBV7-2 and TRBJ1-3): GAGVSQSPSNKVTEKGKDVELRCDPISGHTALYWYRQSLGQGLEFLIYFQGNSAPDKSGLPSDRFSAERTGGSVSTLTIQRTQQEDSAVYLCASSQNRGSGNTIYFGEGSWLTVV.